The rows below give T cell receptor beta chains drawn from one sample of a study of blood T cell repertoires in COVID-19. The method was immunoSEQ multiplex PCR; TCRdb's version includes in-frame clones alone and lacks a portion of them. The data show 100,000 to 150,000 clones, roughly 83% seen once. The sequenced sample consisted of peripheral blood. These receptors came from a human donor in a cohort sampled during active COVID-19. The CDR3 runs from the conserved cysteine through the conserved F or W. Only some rows state a clone size, as once, few, many or a class for expanded clones.

V gene: TRBV28; clone size: once; J gene: TRBJ1-2; CDR3 protein: CASRYTGAVSGYTF
V gene: TRBV5-8; clone size: once; J gene: TRBJ2-1; CDR3 protein: CASSLVLLAGSNNEQFF
V gene: TRBV7-2; clone size: NA; J gene: TRBJ1-5; CDR3 protein: CASSLAVWGGGQPQHF
V gene: TRBV5-5; clone size: once; J gene: TRBJ2-7; CDR3 protein: CASSFRSLGGPYEQYF
V gene: TRBV19; clone size: NA; J gene: TRBJ2-4; CDR3 protein: CASSTQGAWAKNIQYF
V gene: TRBV5-1; clone size: NA; J gene: TRBJ2-1; CDR3 protein: CASSPGRSSYNEQFF
V gene: TRBV7-2; clone size: NA; J gene: TRBJ2-1; CDR3 protein: CASSLVAGLAGEEQFF
V gene: TRBV7-9; clone size: NA; J gene: TRBJ2-1; CDR3 protein: CASSTASGRALGYNEQFF
V gene: TRBV13; clone size: NA; J gene: TRBJ1-5; CDR3 protein: CASSPRDRALKCPNQPQHF
V gene: TRBV5-4; clone size: NA; J gene: TRBJ2-7; CDR3 protein: CASSLGGYISYEQYF
V gene: TRBV6-5; clone size: NA; J gene: TRBJ2-5; CDR3 protein: CASRETGWGETQYF
V gene: TRBV11-2; clone size: NA; J gene: TRBJ2-5; CDR3 protein: CASSRRAGERETQYF
V gene: TRBV7-9; clone size: NA; J gene: TRBJ2-2; CDR3 protein: CASSRPTSGRDTGELFF
V gene: TRBV6-1; clone size: NA; J gene: TRBJ2-3; CDR3 protein: CASSESGGAPDTQYF
V gene: TRBV5-8; clone size: once; J gene: TRBJ2-1; CDR3 protein: CASPKRPGQVIGSYNEQFF
V gene: TRBV25-1; clone size: NA; J gene: TRBJ2-2; CDR3 protein: CASSDPTLTGGSGGELFF
V gene: TRBV5-4; clone size: NA; J gene: TRBJ2-5; CDR3 protein: CASSVRTGMETQYF
V gene: TRBV6-6; clone size: NA; J gene: TRBJ2-2; CDR3 protein: CASSYEGTSGVMNTGELFF
V gene: TRBV25-1; clone size: NA; J gene: TRBJ2-7; CDR3 protein: CASRASGDYEQYF
V gene: TRBV11-2; clone size: NA; J gene: TRBJ1-3; CDR3 protein: CASSYPSGTGNTIYF
V gene: TRBV20-1; clone size: NA; J gene: TRBJ1-1; CDR3 protein: CSAEGDFGAFF
V gene: TRBV19; clone size: once; J gene: TRBJ2-4; CDR3 protein: CASSIREAELAKNIQYF
V gene: TRBV5-4; clone size: NA; J gene: TRBJ2-5; CDR3 protein: CASSPRSGLQETQYF